Each of the 26 T cell receptor beta chains below was sequenced from the same sample in a study of radiation and T cells in renal cell carcinoma. As for time point: baseline pretreatment blood. Treatment reported: 15 Gy SBRT to primary tumor, nephrectomy 4 weeks later. Sequenced by immunoSEQ multiplex PCR; TCRdb stores in-frame clones only, minus some. The sample has about 130,000 clones, around 80% seen once; the top ten hold 3%. The specimen comprised blood, sampled from a patient whose treatment included radiotherapy and nephrectomy. The receptor source for this set is a woman aged 60-70 years with renal cell carcinoma.

The genes are TRBV6-6 and TRBJ2-3; TRBD1 might be the D (6 bases). The CDR3 runs to 15 residues. Germline V gene sequence: CDR1 MNHNY, CDR2 SVGAGI (reference sequence). V lost 8 bases, J lost 2 bases, and 17 bases lay in between. CDR3 nucleotides: TGTGCCAGCGCCTCGGATGACAGGTTCACAGATACGCAGTATTTT. Protein product: CASASDDRFTDTQYF.

The chain joins TRBV9 to TRBJ2-3; possibly TRBD2 for D (6 bases). Trimming took off 7 bases at V and 1 base at J, with 16 bases between the two ends. This CDR3 spans 15 amino acids. The germline gives CDR1 SGDLS, CDR2 YYNGEE. CDR3 in amino acids: CASREGGIGTDTQYF. The CDR3 nucleotides read TGTGCCAGCCGTGAGGGCGGGATCGGCACAGATACGCAGTATTTT.

This rearrangement joins TRBV15 to TRBJ2-3, with D possibly being TRBD1 (6 bases). V lost 5 bases, J lost 3 bases, and 12 bases lay in between. The V gene's germline CDR1 is LNHNV and CDR2 YYDKDF (reference sequence). The CDR3 sequence is 14 residues long. CDR3 protein: CATSGKTGTDTQYF. The CDR3 DNA sequence: TGTGCCACCAGCGGAAAAACAGGGACAGATACGCAGTATTTT.

The V call is TRBV5-1, the J call TRBJ2-2; no clear D. CDR3 length equals 16 residues. Germline values: CDR1 SGHRS, CDR2 YFSETQ. V was trimmed by 2 bases and J by 0 bases, leaving 11 bases between them. The CDR3 nucleotides read TGCGCCAGCAGCTTAGGACGTCTCGCGAACACCGGGGAGCTGTTTTTT. It specifies CASSLGRLANTGELFF.

This chain uses TRBV6-5 with TRBJ1-1; D call uncertain. The CDR3 has 12 amino acids. V was clipped by 0 bases and J by 11 bases, with 10 bases between them. Germline loops: CDR1 MNHEY, CDR2 SVGAGI. In DNA form, the CDR3 reads TGTGCCAGCAGTTACTCGAGAGGGCTGGCTTTCTTT. Protein product: CASSYSRGLAFF.

The gene calls are TRBV5-1 and TRBJ2-7; a possible D gene is TRBD2 (6 bases). This CDR3 has 15 amino acids. V was pared by 5 bases and J by 0 bases, with 15 bases between. Germline CDR1 reads SGHRS; CDR2 reads YFSETQ. CDR3: CASSAGPGSSYEQYF. Here the CDR3 DNA reads TGCGCCAGCAGTGCGGGGCCAGGAAGCTCCTACGAGCAGTACTTC.

The CDR3 loop is CASSPTGVSGNTIYF. The DNA of the CDR3 is TGTGCCAGCAGCCCAACAGGGGTCTCTGGAAACACCATATATTTT. The V call is TRBV28, the J call TRBJ1-3; 7 positions match TRBD1. Germline V CDR1 and CDR2: MDHEN, SYDVKM. V lost 6 bases to trimming and J lost 0 bases; unmatched junction nucleotides: 5. The CDR3 loop spans 15 amino acids.

The rearrangement links TRBV4-1 to TRBJ1-3; tentative D call: TRBD1 (6 bases). Deletions cut 2 bases from V and 3 bases from J, with 11 bases between. The CDR3 spans 15 residues. The germline CDR1 and CDR2 sequences are MGHRA and YSYEKL. As DNA, the CDR3 is TGCGCCAGCAGCCAACGGGGGGCATATGGAAACACCATATATTTT. This gives the protein CASSQRGAYGNTIYF.

The rearrangement links TRBV11-2 to TRBJ1-2; TRBD1 agrees at 7 bases. V lost 7 bases to trimming and J lost 0 bases; unmatched junction nucleotides: 5. This CDR3 comprises 14 residues. Germline CDR1 SGHAT, CDR2 FQNNGV. In DNA form, the CDR3 reads TGTGCCAGCACCCAGGACAGGTCTAACTATGGCTACACCTTC. Translating gives CASTQDRSNYGYTF.

The chain has TRBV4-2 and TRBJ2-2; 8 nucleotides agree with TRBD2. The CDR3 length is 15 residues. J was trimmed by 7 bases and V by 1 base; bases with no gene match: 5. Germline V gene lookup returns CDR1 LGHNA and CDR2 YNFKEQ. The CDR3 sequence is CASSQGTSTIGELFF. The CDR3 DNA reads as TGTGCCAGCAGCCAAGGGACTAGCACAATCGGGGAGCTGTTTTTT.

This sequence joins TRBV14 and TRBJ2-5; D remains unclear. Matching the DNA end better, TRBJ2-7 makes the J call doubtful. CDR1 SGHDN and CDR2 FVKESK come from the germline V gene. The CDR3 length is 13 residues. CDR3 nucleotides: TGTGCCAGCAGGGCGAATACCGTATACGAGCAGTACTTC. It specifies CASRANTVYEQYF.

The rearrangement uses TRBV7-3 and TRBJ2-5; tentatively, D is TRBD1 (5 bases). The V gene lost 6 bases and the J gene lost 5 bases, with 13 bases spanning the gap. CDR1 and CDR2 from the germline V gene are SGHTA and FQGTGA. This CDR3 spans 13 amino acids. The CDR3 loop reads CASRLPPGETQYF. The CDR3 DNA reads TGTGCCAGCAGACTCCCCCCAGGGGAGACCCAGTACTTC.

The chain joins TRBV6-1 to TRBJ2-5; 9 positions agree with TRBD2. CDR1 and CDR2 (germline): MNHNS, SASEGT. The CDR3 has 16 residues. V dropped 2 bases and J dropped 5; count of bases not matched to a gene: 9. DNA of the CDR3: TGTGCCAGCAGTGAACACCCTAGCGGGGTGGTGGAGACCCAGTACTTC. Amino acid sequence: CASSEHPSGVVETQYF.

The chain is built from TRBV6-1 and TRBJ1-1; D perhaps matches TRBD1 (5 bases). V lost 2 bases, J lost 8 bases, and 12 bases lay in between. The CDR3 runs 13 residues. Germline V CDR1 and CDR2: MNHNS, SASEGT. The CDR3 loop reads CASSESGGIEAFF. The DNA for the CDR3 is TGTGCCAGCAGTGAATCGGGGGGGATAGAAGCTTTCTTT.

The chain links TRBV5-1 to TRBJ2-7; D is ambiguous. Per germline, CDR1 SGHRS and CDR2 YFSETQ. There are 16 residues in the CDR3. V shed 0 bases and J shed 1 base, with 14 bases lying between them. The CDR3 coding sequence is TGCGCCAGCAGCTTGGCCTTCACAGCCCTTTCCTACGAGCAGTACTTC. It specifies CASSLAFTALSYEQYF. The full variable domain, with the rest looked up from reference TRBV5-1 and TRBJ2-7, is KAGVTQTPRYLIKTRGQQVTLSCSPISGHRSVSWYQQTPGQGLQFLFEYFSETQRNKGNFPGRFSGRQFSNSRSEMNVSTLELGDSALYLCASSLAFTALSYEQYFGPGTRLTVT.

In its sample, this clone was seen once. The chain employs TRBV5-4 and TRBJ2-3, with 9 positions matching TRBD1. V trimming: 4 bases; J trimming: 6 bases; junction bases outside the gene matches: 9. In germline, CDR1 is SGHNT, CDR2 YYREEE (reference sequence). There are 15 residues in the CDR3. CDR3 coding DNA: TGTGCCAGCAGCGCCCTACAGGGGGCGCGGGATACGCAGTATTTT. It codes for CASSALQGARDTQYF.

The table lists this clone with a count of one. The chain carries TRBV11-1 and TRBJ2-5; TRBD1 agrees at 9 bases. The CDR3 loop spans 14 amino acids. Looked up from germline, CDR1 is SGHAT and CDR2 is FQDESV (reference sequence). V lost 5 bases to trimming and J lost 3 bases; unmatched junction nucleotides: 4. For the CDR3, the DNA is TGTGCCAGCAGCGCCGGACAGGGGAAAGAGACCCAGTACTTC. As protein: CASSAGQGKETQYF.

For this clone: A single base separates this from a much larger clone, so it may be a read error. The chain joins TRBV7-6 to TRBJ1-1; 10 bases are shared with TRBD1. The V and J ends lost 4 bases and 4 bases, in that order; junction bases with no gene match: 3. Germline V lookup: CDR1 SGHVS, CDR2 FNYEAQ. The CDR3 extends over 14 amino acids. CDR3 nucleotides: TGTGCCAGCAGCTCCGGGACAGGGGTCACTGAAGCTTTCTTT. The encoded protein is CASSSGTGVTEAFF.

This rearrangement joins TRBV27 to TRBJ1-1; a possible D gene is TRBD1 (6 bases). Trimming took off 2 bases at V and 0 bases at J, with 13 bases between the two ends. Per the germline V gene, CDR1 is MNHEY and CDR2 is SMNVEV (reference sequence). CDR3 length: 16 amino acids. CDR3: CASSLARGRMNTEAFF. CDR3 coding DNA: TGTGCCAGCAGTTTAGCCAGGGGAAGGATGAACACTGAAGCTTTCTTT.

V and J are TRBV10-3 and TRBJ2-2; 8 nucleotides align to TRBD2. Germline trimming cut 8 bases from V and 4 bases from J; bases unmatched to any gene: 9. The V gene's germline CDR1 is ENHRY and CDR2 SYGVKD. This CDR3 comprises 15 residues. In nucleotides, the CDR3 is TGTGCCATCCGGGAGGGAACGGTAGGCACCGGGGAGCTGTTTTTT. Amino acids: CAIREGTVGTGELFF.

This chain uses TRBV4-2 with TRBJ2-3; 16 positions agree with TRBD2. This CDR3 spans 18 amino acids. Unmatched junction bases numbered 5, after V lost 0 bases and J lost 5 bases. CDR1 and CDR2 from the germline V gene are LGHNA and YNFKEQ. This CDR3 reads CASSQEGTSGGAIDTQYF. For the CDR3, the DNA is TGTGCCAGCAGCCAAGAAGGGACTAGCGGGGGGGCTATAGATACGCAGTATTTT.

This clone was seen a handful of times. This rearrangement joins TRBV14 to TRBJ1-2; D ambiguous. Germline loops: CDR1 SGHDN, CDR2 FVKESK. The V end lost 4 bases, the J end lost 8 bases, and 23 bases lay between the germline ends. This CDR3 contains 16 residues. The CDR3 nucleotides read TGTGCCAGCAGCCGCCACGGCCAGGACCGAGCGGGGGGCTACACCTTC. It codes for CASSRHGQDRAGGYTF.

The rearrangement joins TRBV18 to TRBJ2-5, with D possibly matching TRBD1 (5 bases). The CDR3 sequence is 12 residues long. Germline V lookup: CDR1 KGHSH, CDR2 LQKENI. Between the trimmed V and J ends, which lost 5 bases and 5 bases, there was a span of 9 bases. The CDR3 nucleotides are TGTGCCAGCTCATCCAGGGCGGAGACCCAGTACTTC. Translation: CASSSRAETQYF.

This clone has only one observation. The chain is built from TRBV30 and TRBJ2-7, with D uncertain. The V gene lost 5 bases and the J gene lost 3 bases, with 8 bases spanning the gap. This CDR3 is built from 11 residues. CDR1 and CDR2 (germline): GTSNPN, SVGIG (reference sequence). The CDR3 reads CAWSYGYEQYF. For the CDR3, the DNA is TGTGCCTGGTCGTACGGCTACGAGCAGTACTTC.

The chain combines TRBV5-1 with TRBJ2-7, with D possibly TRBD2 on 5 matching bases. CDR1 is SGHRS and CDR2 is YFSETQ in the germline V gene. The ends were cut back, 1 base at V and 5 bases at J, with 7 bases in the middle. The CDR3 extends over 12 amino acids. CDR3 amino acids: CASSLRGDEQYF. For the CDR3, the DNA is TGCGCCAGCAGCTTGCGGGGTGACGAGCAGTACTTC.

In regard to this clone: At the DNA level, this CDR3 is encoded by other sequences in the same sample as well. This chain joins TRBV28 and TRBJ2-5; D is ambiguous. V lost 1 base, J lost 4 bases, and 7 bases lay in between. CDR1 MDHEN and CDR2 SYDVKM come from the germline V gene. This CDR3 region has 13 residues. CDR3 DNA sequence: TGTGCCAGCAGTTTATCAGGAGTAGAGACCCAGTACTTC. It specifies CASSLSGVETQYF.